Listed here are 24 T cell receptor beta chains from one sample, sequenced in a study of blood T cell repertoires in COVID-19. The assay was immunoSEQ multiplex PCR, and TCRdb's table has in-frame clones only and misses some. The sample consists of some 140,000 clones, approximately 81% of them appearing once. Input material: PBMCs or T cells enriched from blood (not recorded which). Receptors originate from a man aged 35 to 55 with acute COVID-19.

This rearrangement joins TRBV3-1 (or the pseudogene TRBV3-2) to TRBJ2-7; perhaps TRBD1 as D (6 bases). The length of the CDR3 is 13 residues. Deletions cut 8 bases from V and 12 bases from J, with 23 bases between. The germline CDR1 and CDR2 sequences are LGHDT and YNNKEL (reference sequence). This CDR3 is CASDGDRLICRYF. CDR3 coding DNA: TGTGCCAGCGACGGTGACAGGTTGATATGTCGGTACTTC.

This sequence joins TRBV7-8 and TRBJ1-1; D unresolved. The V end lost 5 bases, the J end lost 7 bases, and 8 bases lay between the germline ends. The CDR3 totals 11 residues. Germline loops: CDR1 SGHVS, CDR2 FQNEAQ. CDR3 region: CASSPTLEAFF. As DNA, the CDR3 is TGTGCCAGCAGCCCGACACTTGAAGCTTTCTTT. Full variable domain (missing parts from reference TRBV7-8 and TRBJ1-1): GAGVSQSPRYKVAKRGQDVALRCDPISGHVSLFWYQQALGQGPEFLTYFQNEAQLDKSGLPSDRFFAERPEGSVSTLKIQRTQQEDSAVYLCASSPTLEAFFGQGTRLTVV.

The chain couples TRBV6-5 to TRBJ2-7, with TRBD2 matching 9 bases. CDR1 MNHEY and CDR2 SVGAGI come from the germline V gene. V lost 4 bases and J lost 7; bases outside the gene matches: 5. There are 13 residues in the CDR3. CDR3 sequence reads: CASSLAGVGEQYF. For the CDR3, the DNA is TGTGCCAGCAGTTTAGCGGGAGTGGGAGAGCAGTACTTC.

The V and J genes are TRBV5-4 and TRBJ2-2; D might be TRBD2 (5 bases). V lost 7 bases to trimming and J lost 5 bases, with 9 bases between them. Germline lookup yields CDR1 SGHNT and CDR2 YYREEE (reference sequence). CDR3 length: 12 amino acids. CDR3 protein: CASEAATGELFF. CDR3 nucleotide sequence: TGTGCCAGCGAAGCGGCTACCGGGGAGCTGTTTTTT.

This clone occurred once. The chain has TRBV7-9 and TRBJ2-7, with 8 bases fitting TRBD1. CDR1 and CDR2 (germline): SEHNR, FQNEAQ (reference sequence). The CDR3 covers 15 residues. J was trimmed by 0 bases and V by 5 bases; bases with no gene match: 6. The CDR3 loop reads CASSLRTGSSYEQYF. CDR3 nucleotides: TGTGCCAGCAGCCTAAGGACAGGGAGCTCCTACGAGCAGTACTTC.

The rearrangement joins TRBV7-6 to TRBJ1-1; 7 positions agree with TRBD1. The CDR3 covers 16 residues. Germline V gene data show CDR1 as SGHVS and CDR2 as FNYEAQ. V dropped 5 bases and J dropped 1; count of bases not matched to a gene: 10. CDR3 in amino acids: CASSEMAGQQNTEAFF. The CDR3 DNA reads as TGTGCCAGCAGCGAAATGGCGGGACAGCAGAACACTGAAGCTTTCTTT.

The CDR3 sequence is CASSLNYEQYF. The CDR3 DNA sequence: TGTGCCAGCAGCCTTAACTACGAGCAGTACTTC. The chain recombines TRBV5-4 with TRBJ2-7, with D unresolved. This CDR3 region has 11 residues. Germline V lookup: CDR1 SGHNT, CDR2 YYREEE (reference sequence). V was pared by 4 bases and J by 3 bases, with 5 bases between.

For this clone: The same CDR3 also results from other DNA sequences found in this sample. The chain employs TRBV7-2 and TRBJ2-7; a possible D gene is TRBD2 (7 bases). The CDR3 runs to 16 residues. The V end lost 1 base, the J end lost 6 bases, and 19 bases lay between the germline ends. Germline loops: CDR1 SGHTA, CDR2 FQGNSA. The CDR3 loop is CASSLDGGGGGREQYF. As DNA, the CDR3 is TGTGCCAGCAGCTTAGATGGCGGAGGGGGGGGCCGCGAGCAGTACTTC.

V gene TRBV28 combines with J gene TRBJ2-7, with 11 bases identical to TRBD1. Unmatched junction bases numbered 3, after V lost 2 bases and J lost 0 bases. CDR3 length equals 16 residues. Germline values: CDR1 MDHEN, CDR2 SYDVKM. The CDR3 region is CASSLPGTGGSYEQYF. As DNA, the CDR3 is TGTGCCAGCAGTTTACCCGGGACAGGGGGCTCCTACGAGCAGTACTTC.

Here the CDR3 reads CASSSPGQGKTEAFF. Here the CDR3 DNA reads TGTGCCAGTAGTTCGCCGGGACAGGGGAAAACTGAAGCTTTCTTT. The V call is TRBV19, the J call TRBJ1-1; 10 bases align to TRBD1. The ends lost 5 bases at V and 5 bases at J; junction bases unmatched: 8. This CDR3 spans 15 amino acids. Germline V gives CDR1 LNHDA, CDR2 SQIVND (reference sequence).

The rearrangement uses TRBV2 and TRBJ1-1; D ambiguous. The CDR3 contains 15 residues. V was cut by 2 bases and J by 3 bases, with 13 bases left in between. The V gene's germline CDR1 is SNHLY and CDR2 FYNNEI. This CDR3 reads CASSELSLVDTEAFF. The CDR3 DNA reads TGTGCCAGCAGTGAACTAAGTTTGGTGGACACTGAAGCTTTCTTT.

The chain carries TRBV28 and TRBJ1-5; D gene unclear. This CDR3 comprises 16 residues. Germline lookup yields CDR1 MDHEN and CDR2 SYDVKM. V was trimmed by 4 bases and J by 2 bases, leaving 15 bases between them. CDR3 protein: CASSYSTGYGNQPQHF. CDR3 coding DNA: TGTGCCAGCAGTTACTCGACGGGATATGGCAATCAGCCCCAGCATTTT.

V and J are TRBV3-1 (or the pseudogene TRBV3-2) and TRBJ2-3; TRBD2 is a possible D gene (5 bases). CDR3 length: 15 residues. Trimming pared 1 base from V and 6 bases from J, leaving 14 bases between. The germline V gene encodes CDR1 LGHDT and CDR2 YNNKEL (reference sequence). The CDR3 region is CASSQGTRVADTQYF. Written as DNA, the CDR3 is TGTGCCAGCAGCCAAGGTACTAGGGTGGCCGATACGCAGTATTTT.

The chain joins TRBV6-1 to TRBJ2-3; weak D call: TRBD1 (5 bases). V lost 2 bases to trimming and J lost 4 bases, with 7 bases between them. Germline V gene lookup returns CDR1 MNHNS and CDR2 SASEGT. This CDR3 comprises 13 residues. CDR3 sequence reads: CASSELQADTQYF. As DNA, the CDR3 is TGTGCCAGCAGTGAATTACAGGCAGATACGCAGTATTTT.

This sequence joins TRBV9 and TRBJ1-5; the match to TRBD1 covers 7 bases. The CDR3 loop spans 15 amino acids. J gave up 2 bases and V 6 bases, and 8 bases lay outside the gene matches. Germline V gene data show CDR1 as SGDLS and CDR2 as YYNGEE. This CDR3 reads CASNPSGTGNQPQHF. Written as DNA, the CDR3 is TGTGCCAGCAACCCCTCCGGGACAGGCAATCAGCCCCAGCATTTT.

The chain couples TRBV6-5 to TRBJ1-5, with D possibly TRBD1 on 5 matching bases. V was shortened by 10 bases and J by 4 bases, with 11 bases between the two germline ends. This CDR3 has 12 residues. CDR1 is MNHEY, CDR2 SVGAGI, per germline. Here the CDR3 reads CAISTENQPQHF. CDR3 bases: TGTGCCATTTCGACAGAGAATCAGCCCCAGCATTTT.

The chain is built from TRBV3-1 (or the pseudogene TRBV3-2) and TRBJ2-3, with 15 nucleotides matching TRBD2. The CDR3 covers 16 residues. V lost 5 bases to trimming and J lost 3 bases; unmatched junction nucleotides: 3. CDR1 LGHDT and CDR2 YNNKEL come from the germline V gene (reference sequence). CDR3: CASSSGTSGRTDTQYF. The CDR3 DNA is TGTGCCAGCAGCTCCGGGACTAGCGGGAGGACAGATACGCAGTATTTT.

The chain links TRBV7-9 to TRBJ1-5, with TRBD1 as a possible D gene (5 bases). The ends were cut back, 6 bases at V and 0 bases at J, with 15 bases in the middle. Germline V gene lookup returns CDR1 SEHNR and CDR2 FQNEAQ (reference sequence). The CDR3 contains 16 residues. Written as DNA, the CDR3 is TGTGCCAGCAGTTCTAACAGGTACTATAGCAATCAGCCCCAGCATTTT. It codes for CASSSNRYYSNQPQHF.

J is TRBJ1-1 and V is TRBV13, with 9 bases that match TRBD1. This CDR3 comprises 13 residues. The J segment lost 11 bases and the V segment lost 3 bases, leaving 7 bases of the junction unmatched. The germline V gene encodes CDR1 PRHDT and CDR2 FYEKMQ (reference sequence). CDR3 protein: CASSLNRGRDAFF. The CDR3 DNA sequence: TGTGCCAGCAGCTTGAACAGGGGGCGCGATGCTTTCTTT.

The chain carries TRBV11-2 and TRBJ2-1, with 14 bases matching TRBD2. J lost 5 bases, V lost 5 bases, and 2 bases had no gene match. Looked up from germline, CDR1 is SGHAT and CDR2 is FQNNGV. The CDR3 length is 15 residues. In DNA, the CDR3 is TGTGCCAGCAGCGCGACTAGCGGGGGGGACAATGAGCAGTTCTTC. It yields the protein CASSATSGGDNEQFF.

The rearrangement uses TRBV11-2 and TRBJ2-3, with a tentative D call TRBD1 (5 bases). Trimming took 1 base from V and 0 from J, leaving 20 bases between them. In germline, CDR1 is SGHAT, CDR2 FQNNGV. CDR3 length: 19 amino acids. The CDR3 reads CASSLAATYRYLSTDTQYF. Written as DNA, the CDR3 is TGTGCCAGCAGCTTAGCCGCTACATACAGGTACTTGAGCACAGATACGCAGTATTTT.

The chain employs TRBV24-1 and TRBJ2-3; 10 bases align to TRBD2. After removal of 5 bases from V and 2 bases from J, the junction contained 3 bases not matched to a gene. This CDR3 has 15 amino acids. Germline V gene data show CDR1 as KGHDR and CDR2 as SFDVKD. The chain's CDR3 is CATSVLAGATDTQYF. DNA for the CDR3: TGTGCCACCAGTGTTCTAGCGGGAGCCACAGATACGCAGTATTTT.

The sample holds a few counts of this clone. V and J are TRBV19 and TRBJ2-2, with D unresolved. The CDR3 runs 17 residues. Trimming stripped 0 bases from V and 6 bases from J, with 17 bases between. In germline, CDR1 is LNHDA, CDR2 SQIVND (reference sequence). CDR3 amino acids: CASSIDLGGARAGELFF. DNA for the CDR3: TGTGCCAGTAGTATAGATCTCGGCGGAGCCCGGGCCGGGGAGCTGTTTTTT.

Only a few counts were recorded for this clone. The chain employs TRBV5-1 and TRBJ2-4, with D maybe TRBD1 (5 bases). CDR3 size: 14 residues. Germline loops: CDR1 SGHRS, CDR2 YFSETQ. The V and J ends lost 1 base and 3 bases respectively, with 8 bases between them. CDR3 sequence (DNA): TGCGCCAGCAGCTTGAGTCAGGGCAAAAACATTCAGTACTTC. Translation: CASSLSQGKNIQYF.